The 10 T cell receptor beta chains below were found in one sample sequenced in a study of CD8 T cells in Susac syndrome. RNA totalling about 0.5 to 1 ug underwent reverse transcription with random hexamers. TCRdb redid the calling of the immunoSEQ multiplex PCR reads with MiXCR, one entry per CDR3 protein. In the table there are tens of thousands of distinct CDR3 sequences, approximately 94% of which are singletons. Sequencing was carried out using CD4+ T cells from PBMCs. These receptors were collected from a human donor with Susac syndrome.

The rearrangement links TRBV20-1 to TRBJ2-7, with 8 bases that match TRBD1. V trimming: 1 base; J trimming: 2 bases; junction bases outside the gene matches: 7. CDR1 DFQATT and CDR2 SNEGSKA come from the germline V gene (reference sequence). The CDR3 sequence is 15 residues long. CDR3 sequence: CSARGRTGSTYEQYF. The CDR3 DNA sequence: TGCAGTGCTAGAGGACGGACAGGGTCCACCTACGAGCAGTACTTC.

The chain recombines TRBV19 with TRBJ1-5; D gene ambiguous. The V gene lost 5 bases and the J gene lost 4 bases, with 21 bases spanning the gap. CDR3 length: 17 amino acids. Germline lookup yields CDR1 LNHDA and CDR2 SQIVND (reference sequence). The CDR3 reads CASSANPGWGLNQPQHF. In DNA form, the CDR3 reads TGTGCCAGTAGTGCCAACCCGGGCTGGGGTCTTAATCAGCCCCAGCATTTT.

This chain joins TRBV9 and TRBJ2-3; D possibly corresponds to TRBD1 (6 bases). CDR3 size: 12 residues. CDR1 and CDR2 from the germline V gene are SGDLS and YYNGEE. Trimming removed 4 bases from V and 14 bases from J, with 17 bases in between. The CDR3 is CASSRTGTLPYF. CDR3 nucleotide sequence: TGTGCCAGCAGCCGTACCGGGACACTACCGTATTTT.

This clonotype was counted once. The chain links TRBV20-1 to TRBJ2-7; tentatively, D is TRBD1 (7 bases). V was cut by 6 bases and J by 1 base, with 10 bases left in between. The CDR3 contains 12 residues. CDR1 and CDR2 from the germline V gene are DFQATT and SNEGSKA (reference sequence). CDR3 amino acids: CSAGGQSYEQYF. CDR3 sequence (DNA): TGCAGTGCCGGGGGACAGTCCTACGAGCAGTACTTC.

J is TRBJ2-7 and V is TRBV7-2; TRBD2 matches 11 bases. The CDR3 totals 17 residues. Looked up from germline, CDR1 is SGHTA and CDR2 is FQGNSA. V lost 5 bases, J lost 2 bases, and 11 bases stayed unmatched. The CDR3 sequence is CASSRGTSGATTYEQYF. DNA of the CDR3: TGTGCCAGCAGCCGAGGGACTAGCGGTGCGACGACCTACGAGCAGTACTTC.

The chain links TRBV6-5 to TRBJ2-3; D uncertain. Germline CDR1 and CDR2: MNHEY and SVGAGI. The V gene lost 0 bases and the J gene lost 0 bases, with 13 bases spanning the gap. This CDR3 has 17 residues. The CDR3 coding sequence is TGTGCCAGCAGTTACTCGAGCCCGATGTCTAGCACAGATACGCAGTATTTT. It codes for CASSYSSPMSSTDTQYF.

The rearrangement joins TRBV29-1 to TRBJ1-1; D gene ambiguous. The CDR3 consists of 15 residues. Germline CDR1 is SQVTM and CDR2 is ANQGSEA. V shed 6 bases and J shed 3 bases, with 20 bases lying between them. The CDR3 bases are TGCAGCGTGGGCTTACCCGAGTTTGGTGACACTGAAGCTTTCTTT. As protein: CSVGLPEFGDTEAFF.

The chain employs TRBV10-3 and TRBJ2-5; 8 bases match TRBD1. Germline trimming cut 6 bases from V and 5 bases from J; bases unmatched to any gene: 5. The CDR3 totals 13 residues. Germline CDR1 and CDR2: ENHRY and SYGVKD. The CDR3 DNA reads TGTGCCATCAGGCAGGGGGCTGGGGAGACCCAGTACTTC. It is translated as CAIRQGAGETQYF.

CDR3 nucleotides: TGTGCCTGGAGACCTAAAGGAGGAGCGGACACCGGGGAGCTGTTTTTT. Translation: CAWRPKGGADTGELFF. The J gene is TRBJ2-2, the V gene TRBV30; D may be TRBD2 (5 bases). The V gene's germline CDR1 is GTSNPN and CDR2 SVGIG (reference sequence). Trimming took off 3 bases at V and 3 bases at J, with 17 bases between the two ends. The CDR3 consists of 16 residues.

The V and J genes are TRBV18 and TRBJ1-1; D remains unclear. This CDR3 region has 15 residues. The V end was cut by 3 bases, the J end by 1 base, with 12 bases between. Germline V gives CDR1 KGHSH, CDR2 LQKENI. The CDR3 here is CASSPYAAENTEAFF. The CDR3 DNA sequence: TGTGCCAGCTCACCGTATGCGGCAGAGAACACTGAAGCTTTCTTT. The full variable domain, its missing parts supplied by reference TRBV18 and TRBJ1-1, is NAGVMQNPRHLVRRRGQEARLRCSPMKGHSHVYWYRQLPEEGLKFMVYLQKENIIDESGMPKERFSAEFPKEGPSILRIQQVVRGDSAAYFCASSPYAAENTEAFFGQGTRLTVV.